This T cell receptor beta chain came from a study of cytomegalovirus exposure and HLA in healthy donors. PCR employed 60 Vbeta and 13 Jbeta primers. The assay was immunoSEQ multiplex PCR, and TCRdb's table has in-frame clones only and misses some. The top ten clones hold 4.8% of a sample with roughly 120,000 clones, just under 75% of them seen once. The trim removed 4 bases at V and 3 bases at J, leaving 8 bases unmatched. Germline CDR1 is SGDLS and CDR2 is YYNGEE. The CDR3 loop spans 15 amino acids. Study-wide findings and caveats: In an earlier analysis, in some 500 donors, most V segments appeared productive either ~90% or ~30% of the time.

Concerning this clone itself: Its antigen is undetermined.

The TCR sequence derives from a man in his 60s in good health and CMV-seropositive. Sequenced sample: PBMCs. The rearrangement links TRBV9 to TRBJ1-1; 8 positions agree with TRBD1. The CDR3 protein is CASSQSPDRDTEAFF. The CDR3 bases are TGTGCCAGCAGCCAGAGCCCGGACAGGGACACTGAAGCTTTCTTT.